This is a list of T cell receptor beta chains from one sample in a study of CD8 T cells in Susac syndrome. Via MiXCR, TCRdb re-called the immunoSEQ multiplex PCR reads, giving one row per CDR3 protein. The sample consists of 140,000 or so distinct CDR3 sequences, roughly 94% of them appearing once. Sequenced material: CD4+ T cells from PBMCs. All receptors come from a human donor in good health. The CDR3 runs from the conserved cysteine through the conserved F or W.

>TRBV5-1
CASSLTGPEEQYF
>TRBV11-2
CASSLGVGLAMYEQYF
>TRBV20-1
CSAGADSYEQYF
>TRBV12-3/TRBV12-4
CASTLLGRGEETQYF
>TRBV5-4
CASSPPGVSSYEQYF
>TRBV5-1
CASSLVATGELFF
>TRBV6-6
CASSYQSLMGELFF
>TRBV9
CASSVGALRPNQPQHF
>TRBV9
CASSRGQFAYGYTF
>TRBV18
CASSIAGTWYNEQFF
>TRBV5-4
CASSSLAGAAYEQYF